The sequence of this T cell receptor beta chain was determined in a study of T cells after yellow fever vaccination (dated by TCRdb to about 2019). About the full investigation: The SMART-Seq v4 Ultra Low Input RNA kit was used to prepare libraries from fractions with low cell numbers. Bulk PBMC replicates and cell subsets were isolated from blood drawn at multiple timepoints before and after both primary and secondary immunization. Two healthy male donors, one aged 18 to 30 and one aged 30 to 40 years, were included in the cohort. To follow T-cell clones before and after both primary and booster YFV17D yellow fever vaccination, bulk TCR alpha and beta repertoires underwent longitudinal sequencing.

The treatment or condition tag for this specimen amounts to: live attenuated yellow fever vaccine strain. At each blood-draw timepoint, two biological replicates of bulk PBMCs were obtained. PBMCs were isolated from peripheral blood using a standard Ficoll-Paque protocol. RNA was extracted with TriZol from bulk PBMCs, CD4 and CD8 fractions, and dextramer-positive and dextramer-negative fractions. Paper-wide results and their limitations: After the booster, most of the clones that had expanded following primary vaccination were detected again (roughly 97% of CD4 and 80% to 90% of CD8), which suggests that memory was broadly maintained. Because the study included only a couple of donors, the extent to which the findings can be generalized is limited. Computational filtering was required because FACS-sorted repertoires could contain abundant contaminating clonotypes from the bulk population. The secondary T-cell response was weaker than the primary response but faster, peaking on day 5 instead of day 15. A small share of clonotypes occurred in both CD4 and CD8 compartments, likely arising from convergent recombination.

Relative to germline, V is 3 bases shorter and J is 1 base shorter, with 9 bases between their ends. Its CDR3 holds 15 amino acids, cysteine through phenylalanine. Only the CDR3 portion is preserved as DNA: 45 bases, with reading frame beginning at the first base. The table lists this clonotype with a few counts. The antigen this receptor binds is unknown. Nothing much larger sits one base from this clone, and base qualities are not available. TCR cDNA was synthesized by 5'RACE template switching, through which a universal primer site and unique molecular identifiers were introduced. Priming of cDNA synthesis was performed from both the TCR alpha and TCR beta constant segments. Library amplification involved two PCR steps, and the second step added sample barcodes and sequencing adapters. Libraries were sequenced on Illumina HiSeq 2500 (2x100 bp) or NovaSeq (2x150 bp). Turning to the authors' computational methods: MIGEC was used to demultiplex reads and collapse the reads into UMI consensus sequences, and MiXCR was used for V(D)J alignment. Vaccine-responding clonotypes were identified with edgeR using replicate PBMC samples, with FDR below 0.01 and a log2 fold change above 5 up to day 15 being required. Each bulk clonotype received a CD4 or CD8 identity based on whether the sequenced CD4 or CD8 repertoire contained that clonotype at higher abundance. The raw public reads went through TCRdb reprocessing: fastp at Q25, MiXCR clone calling, in-frame beta chains kept. Rows are unified per CDR3 protein, each entry keeping the most common DNA and genes. The V and J calls reflect TCRdb's pipeline rather than the authors' work. This sample gives some 560,000 distinct CDR3 sequences in total; 15% to 20% of them show up just once. Of the sample, approximately 14% falls within the top ten clones.

The source is a man aged 25 to 45 who received the YFV17D yellow fever vaccine. Recombination connected TRBV12-3 or TRBV12-4 to TRBJ2-2; the D gene is not confidently resolved. The source was PBMCs, collected 15 days after the yellow fever booster vaccination. The CDR3 region: CASSLRHLNTGELFF. The DNA reads as follows: TGTGCCAGCAGTTTGAGGCACTTGAACACCGGGGAGCTGTTTTTT.